Shown below are 26 T cell receptor beta chains from a single sample sequenced in a study of spatial heterogeneity in lung cancer. From the 5' RACE reads, TCRdb called clonotypes with MiXCR, one entry per CDR3 protein. The table records about 120,000 distinct CDR3 sequences, over 9% of them present only once. The time point: blood at routine non-recurrence follow-up after resection. Unsorted samples of tumor, nontumor lung or frozen PBMC had their whole RNA sequenced. The sample here was PBMCs, taken at follow-up. All receptors come from a male donor with early-stage non-small cell lung cancer.

The chain carries TRBV9 and TRBJ2-2; weak D call: TRBD2 (5 bases). In germline, CDR1 is SGDLS, CDR2 YYNGEE. This CDR3 spans 14 amino acids. Trimming left V 0 bases short and J 4 bases short, with 7 bases between. The CDR3 spells CASSVGGGTGELFF. CDR3 nucleotide sequence: TGTGCCAGCAGCGTAGGCGGAGGCACCGGGGAGCTGTTTTTT.

This clonotype was found a few times. The V gene is TRBV25-1, the J gene TRBJ1-4; tentatively, D is TRBD1 (5 bases). In germline, CDR1 is MGHDK, CDR2 SYGVNS. The V gene lost 7 bases and the J gene lost 6 bases, with 9 bases spanning the gap. The CDR3 spans 12 residues. CDR3 DNA: TGTGCCAGCACAGGGACGCATGAAAAACTGTTTTTT. This sequence encodes CASTGTHEKLFF.

The sample holds many counts of this clonotype. CDR3 DNA: TGTGCCAGCAGCTTGGCTAGCGGGGTCAATGAGCAGTTCTTC. This codes for CASSLASGVNEQFF. The chain is built from TRBV7-9 and TRBJ2-1; 9 bases map to TRBD2. The CDR3 runs to 14 residues. Germline V gives CDR1 SEHNR, CDR2 FQNEAQ (reference sequence). V lost 3 bases, J lost 6 bases, and 3 bases stayed unmatched.

V gene TRBV7-2 combines with J gene TRBJ2-5; unclear D gene. Germline V gene data show CDR1 as SGHTA and CDR2 as FQGNSA. Deletions cut 7 bases from V and 5 bases from J, with 11 bases between. There are 12 residues in the CDR3. CDR3 in amino acids: CASTQVRETQYF. DNA for the CDR3: TGTGCCAGCACCCAGGTCCGGGAGACCCAGTACTTC.

The chain has TRBV12-3 or TRBV12-4 and TRBJ2-7; TRBD1 matches 8 bases. The CDR3 is 15 residues long. Unmatched junction bases numbered 8, after V lost 2 bases and J lost 5 bases. As DNA, the CDR3 is TGTGCCAGCAGTTTAAGGGCAGGGGGCGTACACGAGCAGTACTTC. Amino acid sequence: CASSLRAGGVHEQYF.

The chain couples TRBV25-1 to TRBJ2-2; a possible D gene is TRBD2 (6 bases). Germline V CDR1 and CDR2: MGHDK, SYGVNS. The CDR3 is 16 residues long. V was trimmed by 3 bases and J by 0 bases, leaving 11 bases between them. CDR3 amino acids: CASSERGRSNTGELFF. The CDR3 DNA reads TGTGCCAGCAGTGAGAGAGGGAGGTCGAACACCGGGGAGCTGTTTTTT.

This clonotype has only a few counts. In DNA form, the CDR3 reads TGTGCCAGCAGCTTGCGCGCTACTGTAGGAAACACCATATATTTT. Its translation is CASSLRATVGNTIYF. The chain couples TRBV5-6 to TRBJ1-3; D not resolved. There are 15 residues in the CDR3. V lost 1 base to trimming and J lost 4 bases, with 12 bases between them. In germline, CDR1 is SGHDT, CDR2 YYEEEE.

This clonotype appeared a single time. This sequence joins TRBV19 and TRBJ1-5; D uncertain. The CDR3 contains 16 residues. Germline V gene sequence: CDR1 LNHDA, CDR2 SQIVND (reference sequence). V was clipped by 4 bases and J by 0 bases, with 13 bases between them. The CDR3 spells CASSSPYLYSNQPQHF. CDR3 sequence (DNA): TGTGCCAGTAGTAGCCCCTATTTGTATAGCAATCAGCCCCAGCATTTT.

In this sample, this clonotype turned up a few times. The J gene is TRBJ2-5, the V gene TRBV12-3 or TRBV12-4; TRBD2 might be the D (7 bases). CDR3 length equals 15 residues. The ends were cut back, 2 bases at V and 5 bases at J, with 15 bases in the middle. For the CDR3, the DNA is TGTGCCAGCAGTTTATCCAGGGGAGGGAGGGAGACCCAGTACTTC. Translation: CASSLSRGGRETQYF.

To note about this clonotype: A much larger clone lies a single base off, so this may be a read error. This chain uses TRBV24-1 with TRBJ2-1; no definite D call. CDR1 is KGHDR and CDR2 is SFDVKD in the germline V gene. CDR3 size: 11 residues. V shed 1 base and J shed 7 bases, with 1 base lying between them. CDR3 amino acids: CATSDFNEQFF. As DNA, the CDR3 is TGTGCCACCAGTGATTTTAATGAGCAGTTCTTC.

The table lists this clonotype with many counts. The chain employs TRBV2 and TRBJ2-7; 7 bases align to TRBD1. The CDR3 has 12 amino acids. Trimming cost V 6 bases and J 2 bases; bases outside gene matches: 1. The germline V gene encodes CDR1 SNHLY and CDR2 FYNNEI. The CDR3 is CASSGTAYEQYF. CDR3 DNA: TGTGCCAGCAGCGGGACAGCCTACGAGCAGTACTTC.

V gene TRBV9 combines with J gene TRBJ2-3; 7 bases agree with TRBD1. The germline CDR1 and CDR2 sequences are SGDLS and YYNGEE. This CDR3 is built from 17 residues. V lost 0 bases to trimming and J lost 4 bases; unmatched junction nucleotides: 11. The CDR3 protein is CASSVAPRQGGADTQYF. CDR3 sequence (DNA): TGTGCCAGCAGCGTAGCCCCTAGACAGGGCGGCGCAGATACGCAGTATTTT.

This sequence joins TRBV28 and TRBJ2-3, with D possibly matching TRBD1 (6 bases). The germline V and J ends were trimmed by 7 bases and 1 base, with 12 bases remaining between them. The CDR3 is made up of 14 amino acids. CDR1 and CDR2 (germline): MDHEN, SYDVKM. The CDR3 DNA sequence: TGTGCCAGCACCTCAGGACAGCGCACAGATACGCAGTATTTT. Translated, it gives CASTSGQRTDTQYF.

This clonotype showed up just a few times. V and J are TRBV18 and TRBJ1-6; D unresolved. This CDR3 has 15 residues. Germline V gene data show CDR1 as KGHSH and CDR2 as LQKENI. V was clipped by 2 bases and J by 0 bases, with 5 bases between them. The CDR3 coding sequence is TGTGCCAGCTCACCAGACAACTCCTATAATTCACCCCTCCACTTT. It specifies CASSPDNSYNSPLHF.

This clonotype was seen more than once but under ten times. V usage is TRBV20-1 and J usage is TRBJ2-5; 9 bases match TRBD2. V was clipped by 5 bases and J by 8 bases; unmatched bases: 9. This CDR3 has 13 residues. CDR1 is DFQATT and CDR2 is SNEGSKA in the germline V gene (reference sequence). DNA of the CDR3: TGCAGTGCTCCAGAAGGTAGCGGGGGAACCCAGTACTTC. It specifies CSAPEGSGGTQYF.

J is TRBJ2-7 and V is TRBV3-1; 8 bases are a match to TRBD1. Losses at the gene ends were 5 bases for V and 2 bases for J; bases not matched to a gene: 11. The CDR3 runs 16 residues. In germline, CDR1 is LGHDT, CDR2 YNNKEL (reference sequence). CDR3 residues: CASSATRRGPPYEQYF. As DNA, the CDR3 is TGTGCCAGCAGCGCCACGCGCAGGGGGCCCCCCTACGAGCAGTACTTC.

This clonotype has at least ten counts. The chain links TRBV27 to TRBJ2-7, with D unresolved. Germline CDR1 MNHEY, CDR2 SMNVEV (reference sequence). The ends were cut back, 0 bases at V and 3 bases at J, with 15 bases in the middle. The CDR3 totals 16 residues. The CDR3 DNA reads TGTGCCAGCAGTTTATCAGGTGTCGGGTCATTCTACGAGCAGTACTTC. This translates into CASSLSGVGSFYEQYF.

This clonotype appeared a few times. V gene TRBV27 combines with J gene TRBJ1-5; no reliable D call. Germline V gives CDR1 MNHEY, CDR2 SMNVEV (reference sequence). This CDR3 spans 15 amino acids. The V end was cut by 1 base, the J end by 0 bases, with 7 bases between. The CDR3 loop reads CASSLFGFSNQPQHF. CDR3 nucleotide sequence: TGTGCCAGCAGTTTATTTGGGTTTAGCAATCAGCCCCAGCATTTT.

The chain carries TRBV24-1 and TRBJ2-1; D gene unclear. Trimming took off 9 bases at V and 2 bases at J, with 10 bases between the two ends. The CDR3 is 13 amino acids. Germline V gene data show CDR1 as KGHDR and CDR2 as SFDVKD. CDR3 region: CATRAGPYNEQFF. CDR3 nucleotide sequence: TGTGCCACCCGGGCTGGCCCCTACAATGAGCAGTTCTTC.

Many counts were recorded for this clonotype. The genes are TRBV5-1 and TRBJ2-5; D gene ambiguous. Trimming removed 0 bases at V and 1 base at J, with 4 bases between. Per germline, CDR1 SGHRS and CDR2 YFSETQ. The CDR3 has 13 amino acids. DNA for the CDR3: TGCGCCAGCAGCTTGGTTCCCCAAGAGACCCAGTACTTC. It codes for CASSLVPQETQYF.

This clonotype was detected ten times or more. This chain joins TRBV7-2 and TRBJ1-2; D possibly corresponds to TRBD1 (5 bases). There are 14 residues in the CDR3. The V gene lost 1 base and the J gene lost 8 bases, with 14 bases spanning the gap. CDR1 is SGHTA and CDR2 is FQGNSA in the germline V gene. The CDR3 region has the DNA TGTGCCAGCAGCTTAGGACAGCAGGCGCGAGGCTACACCTTC. It yields the protein CASSLGQQARGYTF.

In this sample, this clonotype turned up a few times. The J gene is TRBJ2-1, the V gene TRBV28; D not resolved. Germline V gene lookup returns CDR1 MDHEN and CDR2 SYDVKM. The CDR3 is made up of 15 amino acids. V was cut by 4 bases and J by 6 bases, with 16 bases left in between. CDR3 sequence reads: CASSYSGGVSNEQFF. CDR3 coding DNA: TGTGCCAGCAGTTATTCAGGTGGAGTTAGCAATGAGCAGTTCTTC.

Only a few counts were recorded for this clonotype. The gene calls are TRBV10-3 and TRBJ1-2; D gene unclear. CDR1 and CDR2 from the germline V gene are ENHRY and SYGVKD. CDR3 length equals 13 residues. V lost 0 bases and J 5 bases, leaving 7 bases between the germline ends. The CDR3 here is CAISESNRYGYTF. CDR3 in DNA: TGTGCCATCAGTGAGTCGAACCGTTATGGCTACACCTTC.

This clonotype was detected only a few times. This rearrangement joins TRBV7-2 to TRBJ2-5, with 8 bases that match TRBD2. Germline V gene data show CDR1 as SGHTA and CDR2 as FQGNSA. The CDR3 length is 13 residues. V gave up 4 bases and J gave up 4 bases; unmatched junction bases: 2. The CDR3 DNA reads TGTGCCAGCAGCTCCAGCGGGGGAGAGACCCAGTACTTC. It codes for CASSSSGGETQYF.

This chain connects TRBV28 to TRBJ2-7, with D possibly being TRBD1 (6 bases). The CDR3 extends over 13 amino acids. Germline loops: CDR1 MDHEN, CDR2 SYDVKM. V shed 7 bases and J shed 3 bases, with 13 bases lying between them. The CDR3 nucleotides are TGTGCCAGCATAGGACAGCCACACTACGAGCAGTACTTC. This translates into CASIGQPHYEQYF. The whole variable domain, filled in from reference TRBV28 and TRBJ2-7, reads DVKVTQSSRYLVKRTGEKVFLECVQDMDHENMFWYRQDPGLGLRLIYFSYDVKMKEKGDIPEGYSVSREKKERFSLILESASTNQTSMYLCASIGQPHYEQYFGPGTRLTVT.

The rearrangement links TRBV6-6 to TRBJ2-5, with D tentatively TRBD2 (6 bases). The V end lost 7 bases, the J end lost 2 bases, and 23 bases lay between the germline ends. Germline loops: CDR1 MNHNY, CDR2 SVGAGI (reference sequence). The CDR3 runs to 17 residues. CDR3 nucleotide sequence: TGTGCCAGCACTCCTCCCAGGGCGGCGGGGAGTCAAGAGACCCAGTACTTC. Amino acid sequence: CASTPPRAAGSQETQYF.